This entry concerns a single T cell receptor beta chain. This entry belongs to a study of blood T cell repertoires in COVID-19. Assay: immunoSEQ multiplex PCR; the TCRdb copy retains only in-frame clones and omits some. The sample holds roughly 87,000 clones, roughly four fifths seen once. After removal of 6 bases from V and 8 bases from J, the junction contained 4 bases not matched to a gene. The germline V gene has CDR1 SNHLY and CDR2 FYNNEI. CDR3 length: 12 residues. This TCR was recovered from a woman aged 70-85 years with acute or convalescent COVID-19. The chain carries TRBV2 and TRBJ1-1; 9 bases map to TRBD1. The sample comprised peripheral blood. The CDR3 nucleotides read TGTGCCAGCAGCTGGACAGGGGCCGAAGCTTTCTTT. Encoded protein: CASSWTGAEAFF.